Presented here are 2 T cell receptor beta chains from one specimen sequenced in a study of cytomegalovirus exposure and HLA in healthy donors. A multiplex PCR was run with 60 Vbeta primers and 13 Jbeta primers. Sequencing used immunoSEQ multiplex PCR; TCRdb keeps in-frame clones, though not all of them. This sample has over 150,000 clones, with roughly 80% found just once. The sequencing sample was made of PBMCs. Receptor source: a man aged 50-60 years in good health and CMV-seronegative.

V and J are TRBV29-1 and TRBJ1-2; weak D call: TRBD1 (6 bases). Germline loops: CDR1 SQVTM, CDR2 ANQGSEA. V lost 2 bases to trimming and J lost 8 bases, with 18 bases between them. CDR3 size: 14 residues. The CDR3 DNA reads as TGCAGCGTTGAAACAGGGTTCTCGCCGAGGGGCTACACCTTC. It specifies CSVETGFSPRGYTF.

This clone was picked up one time. The chain links TRBV4-2 to TRBJ2-3; 7 nucleotides agree with TRBD2. Germline lookup yields CDR1 LGHNA and CDR2 YNFKEQ. There are 16 residues in the CDR3. Germline trimming cut 0 bases from V and 5 bases from J; bases unmatched to any gene: 8. This CDR3 reads CASSQDRDWGGDTQYF. The CDR3 region has the DNA TGTGCCAGCAGCCAAGACCGGGATTGGGGGGGAGATACGCAGTATTTT.